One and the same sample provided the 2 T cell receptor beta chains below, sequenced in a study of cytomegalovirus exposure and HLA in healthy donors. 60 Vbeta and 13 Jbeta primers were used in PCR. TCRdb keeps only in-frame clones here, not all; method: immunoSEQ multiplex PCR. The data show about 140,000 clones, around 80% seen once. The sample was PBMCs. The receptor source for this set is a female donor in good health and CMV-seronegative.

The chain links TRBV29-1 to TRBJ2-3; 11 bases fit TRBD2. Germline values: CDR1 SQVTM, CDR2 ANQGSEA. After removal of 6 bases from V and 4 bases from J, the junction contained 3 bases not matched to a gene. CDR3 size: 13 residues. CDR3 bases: TGCAGCGTCTATAGCGGGAGGGCAGATACGCAGTATTTT. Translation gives CSVYSGRADTQYF.

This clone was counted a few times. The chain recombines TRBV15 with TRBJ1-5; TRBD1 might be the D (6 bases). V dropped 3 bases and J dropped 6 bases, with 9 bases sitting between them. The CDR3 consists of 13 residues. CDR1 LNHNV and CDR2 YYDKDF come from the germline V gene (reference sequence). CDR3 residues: CATSRQGSQPQHF. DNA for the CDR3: TGTGCCACCAGCAGGCAGGGGAGTCAGCCCCAGCATTTT. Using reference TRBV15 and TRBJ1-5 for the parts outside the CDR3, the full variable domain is DAMVIQNPRYQVTQFGKPVTLSCSQTLNHNVMYWYQQKSSQAPKLLFHYYDKDFNNEADTPDNFQSRRPNTSFCFLDIRSPGLGDTAMYLCATSRQGSQPQHFGDGTRLSIL.